This T cell receptor beta chain was captured by sequencing in a study of blood T cell repertoires in COVID-19. Study context: T cells, B-cell-depleted T cells, or PBMCs supplied cDNA or gDNA.

Per the original data handling: It was from reference gene primer amplification that nucleated cell counts were estimated. Repertoires were generated with immunoSEQ multiplex PCR, while TCRdb's copy carries only in-frame clones and drops some. The V and J calls and clone size were taken over from that table, and D and trimming were inferred from the DNA. The sample lists 150,000 to 200,000 clones, over 75% occurring once. There are 15 residues in the CDR3. Germline CDR1 is MNHNY and CDR2 is SVGAGI (reference sequence). Trimming removed 6 bases from V and 3 bases from J; junction bases left unmatched: 9.

This clonotype was obtained from a human donor with acute COVID-19. The donor label of this sample is uncertain. V is TRBV6-6 and J is TRBJ2-7, with 9 nucleotides matching TRBD1. Sequencing used PBMCs or T cells enriched from blood (not recorded which). Here the CDR3 DNA reads TGTGCCAGCAGACGGACAGGGGATAGTTACTACGAGCAGTACTTC. Translated, it gives CASRRTGDSYYEQYF.